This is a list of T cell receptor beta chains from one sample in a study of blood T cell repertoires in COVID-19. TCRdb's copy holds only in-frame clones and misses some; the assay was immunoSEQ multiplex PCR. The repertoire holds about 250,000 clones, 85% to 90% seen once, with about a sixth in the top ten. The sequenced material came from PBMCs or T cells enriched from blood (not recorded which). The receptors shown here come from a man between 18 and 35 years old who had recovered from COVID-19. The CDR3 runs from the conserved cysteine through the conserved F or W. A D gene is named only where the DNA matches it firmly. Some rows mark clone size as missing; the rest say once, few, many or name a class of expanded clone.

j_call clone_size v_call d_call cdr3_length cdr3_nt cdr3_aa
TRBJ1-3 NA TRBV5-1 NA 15 TGCGCCAGCAGCTATGACAGCAACTCTGGAAACACCATATATTTT CASSYDSNSGNTIYF
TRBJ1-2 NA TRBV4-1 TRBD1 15 TGCGCCAGCAGCCAACTCCTACAGGGGGCCGAGGGCTACACCTTC CASSQLLQGAEGYTF
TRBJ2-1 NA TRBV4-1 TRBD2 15 TGCGCCAGCAGCCCGACTAGCGGAGTCTACAATGAGCAGTTCTTC CASSPTSGVYNEQFF
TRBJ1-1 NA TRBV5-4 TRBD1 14 TGTGCCAGCAGCTCCGGGACAGGGAACACTGAAGCTTTCTTT CASSSGTGNTEAFF
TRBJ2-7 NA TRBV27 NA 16 TGTGCCAGCAGTCCTCTCGATATAAAAATCAGGGGTGAGCAGTACTTC CASSPLDIKIRGEQYF
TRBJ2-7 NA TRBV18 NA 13 TGTGCCAGCTCACCGGCCCGATTATACGAGCAGTACTTC CASSPARLYEQYF
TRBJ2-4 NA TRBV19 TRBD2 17 TGTGCCAGTAGTATAGCGGGACTAGCGGTAGCCAAAAACATTCAGTACTTC CASSIAGLAVAKNIQYF
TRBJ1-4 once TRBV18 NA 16 TGTGCCAGCTCACCAGCAGGGCCGGGCACTAATGAAAAACTGTTTTTT CASSPAGPGTNEKLFF
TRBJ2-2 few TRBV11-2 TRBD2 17 TGTGCCAGCAGCTTCGGTAGCGGGGGGACGCGGACCGGGGAGCTGTTTTTT CASSFGSGGTRTGELFF
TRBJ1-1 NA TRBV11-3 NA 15 TGTGCCAGCAGCCCCGGGGTCCCCATGAACACTGAAGCTTTCTTT CASSPGVPMNTEAFF
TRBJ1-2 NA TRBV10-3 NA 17 TGTGCCATCAGTGAGTCCCCAGGGGTTGGGGAAAACTATGGCTACACCTTC CAISESPGVGENYGYTF
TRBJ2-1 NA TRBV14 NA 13 TGTGCCAGCAGCCTCGGACTGCCCTCAGAGCAGTTCTTC CASSLGLPSEQFF
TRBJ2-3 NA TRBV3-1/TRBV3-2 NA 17 TGTGCCAGCAGCCAAGAGGGTAACGGGGCAGGGGAGGATACGCAGTATTTT CASSQEGNGAGEDTQYF
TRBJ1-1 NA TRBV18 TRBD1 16 TGTGCCAGCTCACCACCGAGGGGACAGGGGAACACTGAAGCTTTCTTT CASSPPRGQGNTEAFF
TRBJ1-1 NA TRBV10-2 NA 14 TGCGCCAGCAGTGAGTACTTATCTAACACTGAAGCTTTCTTT CASSEYLSNTEAFF
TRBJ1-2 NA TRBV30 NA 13 TGTGCCTGGAACAGGGACCGTCCATATGGCTACACCTTC CAWNRDRPYGYTF
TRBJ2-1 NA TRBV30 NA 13 TGTGCCACTACGGAAAGCTCCTACAATGAGCAGTTCTTC CATTESSYNEQFF
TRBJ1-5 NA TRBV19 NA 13 TGTGCCAGTAGTGGCAGGGGAAATCAGCCCCAGCATTTT CASSGRGNQPQHF
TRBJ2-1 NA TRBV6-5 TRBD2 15 TGTGCCAGCAGTTACTCAAAAGCGGGGGGCCTTCCTCAGTTCTTC CASSYSKAGGLPQFF
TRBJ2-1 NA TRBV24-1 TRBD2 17 TGTGCCACCAGTGATCCTAGCGGGGGGAGCTCCTACAATGAGCAGTTCTTC CATSDPSGGSSYNEQFF
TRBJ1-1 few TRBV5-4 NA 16 TGTGCCAGCAGCCCGGGGGGCCCTTTCATTCGGGATGAAGCTTTCTTT CASSPGGPFIRDEAFF
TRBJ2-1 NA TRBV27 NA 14 TGTGCCAGCAGTATGGACTCCATGTGTAATGAGCAGTTCTTC CASSMDSMCNEQFF
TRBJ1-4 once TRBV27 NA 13 TGTGCCAGCAGTTTCTCAGGCGATGAAAAACTGTTTTTT CASSFSGDEKLFF
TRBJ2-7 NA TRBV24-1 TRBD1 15 TGTGCCACCTCGACCCGGGACAGGCTTTCCTACGAGCAGTACTTC CATSTRDRLSYEQYF
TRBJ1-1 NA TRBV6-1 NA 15 TGTGCCAGCAGTGAAGGTGCTACGCTGAACACTGAAGCTTTCTTT CASSEGATLNTEAFF
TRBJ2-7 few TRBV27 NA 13 TGTGCCAGCAGTCGGGCGGGCTCCTACGAGCAGTACTTC CASSRAGSYEQYF
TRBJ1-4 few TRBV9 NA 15 TGTGCCAGCAGCGTAGTGGCGGGGTCGAATGAAAAACTGTTTTTT CASSVVAGSNEKLFF
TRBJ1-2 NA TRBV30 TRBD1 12 TGTGCCTACGAGACAGGGCTCGATGGCTACACCTTC CAYETGLDGYTF
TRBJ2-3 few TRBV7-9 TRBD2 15 TGTGCCAGCAGCTTAGTTAGCGGGAGGGCAGATACGCAGTATTTT CASSLVSGRADTQYF
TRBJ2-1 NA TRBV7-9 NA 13 TGTGCCAGCAGCTCAGGTGACTACAATGAGCAGTTCTTC CASSSGDYNEQFF
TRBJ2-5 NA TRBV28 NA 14 TGTGCCAGCAGTTCACCGGGACTCCAAGAGACCCAGTACTTC CASSSPGLQETQYF
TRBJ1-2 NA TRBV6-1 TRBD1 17 TGTGCCAGCAGTGACGTGCGACAGGGGGATGTTCGCGATGGCTACACCTTC CASSDVRQGDVRDGYTF
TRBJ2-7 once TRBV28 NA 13 TGTGCCAGCAGTTTAGACAGCACCTACGAGCAGTACTTC CASSLDSTYEQYF